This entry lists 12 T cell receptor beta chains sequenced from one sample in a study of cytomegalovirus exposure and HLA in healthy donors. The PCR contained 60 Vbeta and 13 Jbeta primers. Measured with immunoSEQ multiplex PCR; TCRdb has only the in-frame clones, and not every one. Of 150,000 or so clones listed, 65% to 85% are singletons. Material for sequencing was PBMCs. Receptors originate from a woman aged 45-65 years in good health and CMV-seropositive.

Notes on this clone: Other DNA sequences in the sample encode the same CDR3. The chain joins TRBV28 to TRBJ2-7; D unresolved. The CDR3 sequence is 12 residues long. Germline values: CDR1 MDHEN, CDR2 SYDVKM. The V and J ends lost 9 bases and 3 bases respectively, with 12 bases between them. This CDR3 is CARRWVGYEQYF. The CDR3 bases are TGTGCCAGGAGGTGGGTGGGCTACGAGCAGTACTTC.

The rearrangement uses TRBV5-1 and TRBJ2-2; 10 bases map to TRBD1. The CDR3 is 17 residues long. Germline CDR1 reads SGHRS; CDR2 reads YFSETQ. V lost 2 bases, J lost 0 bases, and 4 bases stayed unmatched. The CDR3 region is CASSLPTGGPNTGELFF. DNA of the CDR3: TGCGCCAGCAGCTTACCGACAGGGGGCCCGAACACCGGGGAGCTGTTTTTT. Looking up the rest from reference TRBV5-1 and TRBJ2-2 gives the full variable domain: KAGVTQTPRYLIKTRGQQVTLSCSPISGHRSVSWYQQTPGQGLQFLFEYFSETQRNKGNFPGRFSGRQFSNSRSEMNVSTLELGDSALYLCASSLPTGGPNTGELFFGEGSRLTVL.

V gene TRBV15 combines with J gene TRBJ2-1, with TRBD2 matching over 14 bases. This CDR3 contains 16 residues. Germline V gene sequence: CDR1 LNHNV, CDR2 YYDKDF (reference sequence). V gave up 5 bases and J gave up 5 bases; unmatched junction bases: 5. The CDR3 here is CATSPRGLAGDNEQFF. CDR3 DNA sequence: TGTGCCACCAGCCCCCGGGGACTAGCGGGAGACAATGAGCAGTTCTTC.

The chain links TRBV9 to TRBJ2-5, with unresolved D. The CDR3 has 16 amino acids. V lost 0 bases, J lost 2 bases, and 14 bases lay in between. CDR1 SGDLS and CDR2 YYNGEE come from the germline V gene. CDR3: CASSVAPGSGQETQYF. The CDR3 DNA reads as TGTGCCAGCAGCGTAGCTCCGGGTAGTGGTCAAGAGACCCAGTACTTC.

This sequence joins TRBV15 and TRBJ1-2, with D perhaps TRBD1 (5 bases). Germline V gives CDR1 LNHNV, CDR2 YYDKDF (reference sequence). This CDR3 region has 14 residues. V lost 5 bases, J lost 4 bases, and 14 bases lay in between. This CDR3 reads CATSLAGGGYGYTF. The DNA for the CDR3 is TGTGCCACCAGCTTAGCTGGGGGAGGCTATGGCTACACCTTC.

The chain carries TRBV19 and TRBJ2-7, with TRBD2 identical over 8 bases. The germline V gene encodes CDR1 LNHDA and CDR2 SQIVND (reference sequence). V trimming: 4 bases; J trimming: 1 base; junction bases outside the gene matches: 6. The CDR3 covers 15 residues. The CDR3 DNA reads TGTGCCAGTAGTAACCGACTAGCGTCATCCTACGAGCAGTACTTC. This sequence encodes CASSNRLASSYEQYF.

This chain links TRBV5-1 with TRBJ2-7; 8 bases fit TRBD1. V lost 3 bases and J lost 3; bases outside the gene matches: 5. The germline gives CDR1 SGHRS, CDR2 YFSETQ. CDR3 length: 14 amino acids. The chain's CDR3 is CASSSQTGVYEQYF. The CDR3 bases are TGCGCCAGCAGCTCTCAGACAGGGGTCTACGAGCAGTACTTC.

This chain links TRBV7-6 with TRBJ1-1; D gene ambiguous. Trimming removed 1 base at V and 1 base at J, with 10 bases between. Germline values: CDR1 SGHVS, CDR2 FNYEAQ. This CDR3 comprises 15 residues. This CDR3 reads CASSLESYRNTEAFF. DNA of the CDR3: TGTGCCAGCAGCTTAGAATCCTACAGGAACACTGAAGCTTTCTTT.

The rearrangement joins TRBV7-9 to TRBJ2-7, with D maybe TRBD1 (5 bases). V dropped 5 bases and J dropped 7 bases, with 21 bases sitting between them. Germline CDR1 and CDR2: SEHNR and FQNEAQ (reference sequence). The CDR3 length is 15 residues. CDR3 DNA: TGTGCCAGCAGCGACTGGACAAGTCGACTTGGTGAGCAGTACTTC. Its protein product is CASSDWTSRLGEQYF.

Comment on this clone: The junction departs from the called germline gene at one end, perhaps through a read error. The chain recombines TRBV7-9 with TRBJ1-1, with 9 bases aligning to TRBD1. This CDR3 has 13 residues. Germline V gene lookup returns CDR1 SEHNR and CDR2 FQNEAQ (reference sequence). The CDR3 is CSSSWETGGEAFF. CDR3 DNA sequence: TGTTCCAGCAGCTGGGAGACAGGGGGTGAAGCTTTCTTT.

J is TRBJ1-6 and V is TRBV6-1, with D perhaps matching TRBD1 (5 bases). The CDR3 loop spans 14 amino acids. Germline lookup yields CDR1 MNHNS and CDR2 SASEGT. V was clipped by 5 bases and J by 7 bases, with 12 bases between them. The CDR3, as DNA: TGTGCCAGCAGTTCTTCCGGGGGGAATTCACCCCTCCACTTT. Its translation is CASSSSGGNSPLHF.

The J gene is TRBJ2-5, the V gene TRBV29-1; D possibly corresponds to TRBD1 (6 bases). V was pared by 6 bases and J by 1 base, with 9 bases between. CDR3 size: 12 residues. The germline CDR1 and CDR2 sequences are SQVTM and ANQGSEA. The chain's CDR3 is CSVDRAQETQYF. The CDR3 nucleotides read TGCAGCGTGGACAGAGCCCAAGAGACCCAGTACTTC.